This record concerns one T cell receptor (beta chain) sequence. Its antigen is still unknown. The sample holds no much larger clone one base away, and base qualities are not on file. The trial excluded patients who had a history of autoimmune disease or were on systemic immunosuppression. Peripheral blood for TCR sequencing was collected from all dose cohorts at baseline, on cycle 4 day 1, and on cycle 7 day 1. The samples were taken from a phase I, first-in-human, multicenter, open-label dose-escalation trial of ivuxolimab. Adults with locally advanced or metastatic head and neck squamous cell, hepatocellular, melanoma or renal cell carcinoma were enrolled in the trial. Before TCR sequencing, CD4+ and CD8+ T cells were separately sorted from peripheral blood. As encoded in the germline V gene (reference sequence), CDR1 is MNHEY while CDR2 is SMNVEV. V is shortened by 4 bases, J by 5 bases, and the region joining them spans 19 bases. From cysteine to phenylalanine, the CDR3 is 16 amino acids long. The entry retains the CDR3 DNA only, 48 bases that are in frame from base 1.

This sample was included in a study of OX40 agonist ivuxolimab in advanced cancers. Background for the entire study: Ivuxolimab, which targeted the costimulatory receptor OX40 (CD134), was an agonistic, fully human IgG2 monoclonal antibody. Intravenous ivuxolimab was administered to patients every 2 weeks at six dose levels: 0.01, 0.1, 0.3, 1.5, 3 and 10 mg/kg. Among the approximately 54 dose-escalation patients, about 20 had hepatocellular carcinoma, 15 melanoma, 9 renal cell carcinoma and 9 head and neck cancer. A male proportion of roughly 85% and a mean age of around 60 years, ranging from roughly 20 to 80, were recorded for the dose-escalation cohort. Prior anti-PD-1, anti-PD-L1 or anti-CTLA-4 therapy was permitted, and 30% to 50% of dose-escalation patients had received checkpoint inhibitors. Partial responses occurred in three dose-escalation patients: two with cutaneous melanoma and one with hepatocellular carcinoma. Peripheral TCRbeta sequencing was intended to test whether TCR sequence diversity was altered and clonal T-cell expansion was caused by ivuxolimab. The paper covers the monotherapy dose-escalation part of the phase I ivuxolimab trial, which included N ≈ 57 patients.

Genomic DNA was isolated from the sorted cells so that the TCRbeta CDR3 region could be sequenced. The immunoSEQ Assay was used to sequence the TCRbeta CDR3 regions. The table was pulled from immuneACCESS by TCRdb, which kept in-frame rearrangements only. Such tables lose some clones; where checked, under half of the loss comes from unresolved V genes, and the rest has no known cause. The table for this sample lists about 18,000 clones; roughly 88% of them were counted only once. Of the sample, around 45% is held by the ten largest clones. What the authors observed across the whole study: The antigen specificity of the peripheral T cells that underwent clonal expansion was not determined. At doses from 0.1 to 3.0 mg/kg, clonal expansion was seen in both CD4+ and CD8+ blood T cells between baseline and week 6. Low levels of normalized T-cell clonal expansion were also shown by some nonresponding patients. After ivuxolimab, CD8+ T cells had more expanded clones than CD4+ T cells on average. In the 0.1-3.0 mg/kg groups, partial responders had among the lowest normalized peripheral clonal expansion, particularly in CD8+ T cells.

The source of this sequence is an adult with an advanced solid tumor such as melanoma, head and neck, liver or kidney cancer. The receptor chain draws on TRBV27 and TRBJ2-3, with the identity of the D gene unclear. The sequencing used CD4+ or CD8+ T cells sorted from blood, collected in a trial of the OX40 agonist ivuxolimab. The DNA sequence follows: TGTGCCAGCAGTTCGTGGACCCAGGCGTGGCTAGATACGCAGTATTTT. This yields the protein CASSSWTQAWLDTQYF.